A selection of T cell receptor beta chains follows, all from one sample in a study of post-analysis software for immune sequencing data. TCRdb ran MiXCR on the PCR reads and lists one entry per CDR3 protein. The repertoire holds 150,000 to 200,000 distinct CDR3 sequences, with 25% to 35% as singletons. What was sequenced was blood. These receptors were collected from a girl aged 5 to 17 with multiple sclerosis. The CDR3 runs from the conserved cysteine through the conserved F or W. The D gene is left open where the match is weak. Clone sizes are given selectively: once, few, many, or a class where the clone is expanded.

D gene: TRBD2; V gene: TRBV20-1; clone size: many; J gene: TRBJ2-7; CDR3 DNA: TGCAGTGCTTCCTCTAGCGGGGCGGTTCGATACGAGCAGTACTTC; CDR3 protein: CSASSSGAVRYEQYF
D gene: -; V gene: TRBV20-1; clone size: many; J gene: TRBJ2-7; CDR3 DNA: TGCAGTGCTAGAGATACCTCGTTCGGTTCGGGCTACGAGCAGTACTTC; CDR3 protein: CSARDTSFGSGYEQYF
D gene: -; V gene: TRBV7-2; clone size: many; J gene: TRBJ2-7; CDR3 DNA: TGTGCCAGCAGCTTAGGGGCTGCTGGCGAGCAGTACTTC; CDR3 protein: CASSLGAAGEQYF
D gene: -; V gene: TRBV4-1; clone size: once; J gene: TRBJ2-5; CDR3 DNA: TGCGCCAGCAGCCCACGCCAGACTGACTCCCTGCAAGAGACCCAGTACTTC; CDR3 protein: CASSPRQTDSLQETQYF
D gene: -; V gene: TRBV27; clone size: many; J gene: TRBJ1-2; CDR3 DNA: TGTGCCAGCAGTTTGGGGGCCTTGGATGGCTACACCTTC; CDR3 protein: CASSLGALDGYTF
D gene: TRBD1; V gene: TRBV29-1; clone size: many; J gene: TRBJ2-1; CDR3 DNA: TGCAGCGCTTCCCGGGACAGGGCGAATGAGCAGTTCTTC; CDR3 protein: CSASRDRANEQFF
D gene: -; V gene: TRBV7-8; clone size: -; J gene: TRBJ2-5; CDR3 DNA: TGTGCCAGCAGCTCGCCCCAACAGGGAAGTGGTGAGCAGTACTTC; CDR3 protein: CASSSPQQGSGEQYF
D gene: -; V gene: TRBV4-1; clone size: few; J gene: TRBJ2-1; CDR3 DNA: TGCGCCAGCAGCCCCGTGTTTTCTCAGGGGTCGGTGTATGAGCAGTTCTTC; CDR3 protein: CASSPVFSQGSVYEQFF
D gene: -; V gene: TRBV10-1; clone size: many; J gene: TRBJ2-1; CDR3 DNA: TGCGCCAGCAGTGAGTCCGAGGTTATCTCCTACAATGAGCAGTTCTTC; CDR3 protein: CASSESEVISYNEQFF
D gene: -; V gene: TRBV4-1; clone size: -; J gene: TRBJ1-6; CDR3 DNA: TGCGCCAGTACACGGGGACCCAATTCACCCCTCCACTTT; CDR3 protein: CASTRGPNSPLHF
D gene: TRBD1; V gene: TRBV7-2; clone size: -; J gene: TRBJ2-7; CDR3 DNA: TGTGCCAGCAGCTTGGGACAGGGGCACAACGAGCAGTACTTC; CDR3 protein: CASSLGQGHNEQYF
D gene: -; V gene: TRBV15; clone size: many; J gene: TRBJ1-2; CDR3 DNA: TGTGCCACCAGCAGAGATCGTTCCCGCAGTGGCTACACCTTC; CDR3 protein: CATSRDRSRSGYTF
D gene: -; V gene: TRBV28; clone size: many; J gene: TRBJ2-3; CDR3 DNA: TGTGCCAGCAGAGACTCTAGCACAGATACGCAGTATTTT; CDR3 protein: CASRDSSTDTQYF
D gene: -; V gene: TRBV19; clone size: few; J gene: TRBJ2-7; CDR3 DNA: TGTGCCAGTAGCGGACAAATATTCTACGAGCAGTACTTC; CDR3 protein: CASSGQIFYEQYF
D gene: -; V gene: TRBV7-2; clone size: -; J gene: TRBJ1-2; CDR3 DNA: TGTGCCAGCAGCGAGGGTCCTAACTATGGCTACACCTTC; CDR3 protein: CASSEGPNYGYTF
D gene: -; V gene: TRBV6-4; clone size: few; J gene: TRBJ1-1; CDR3 DNA: TGTGCCAGCAGGCGGAGCGAGGGGTACACTGAAGCTTTCTTT; CDR3 protein: CASRRSEGYTEAFF
D gene: -; V gene: TRBV14; clone size: few; J gene: TRBJ2-1; CDR3 DNA: TGTGCCAGCAGCCCCCTAGGGGGGGTCTTTCGGACCTACAATGAGCAGTTCTTC; CDR3 protein: CASSPLGGVFRTYNEQFF
D gene: -; V gene: TRBV18; clone size: -; J gene: TRBJ1-2; CDR3 DNA: TGTGCCAGCTCAACCGACCAGTATGGCTACACCTTC; CDR3 protein: CASSTDQYGYTF
D gene: -; V gene: TRBV6-5; clone size: few; J gene: TRBJ1-5; CDR3 DNA: TGTGCCGGCAGCCCGGGGAGAGGGCTCAGCAATCAGCCCCAGCATTTT; CDR3 protein: CAGSPGRGLSNQPQHF
D gene: -; V gene: TRBV6-2/TRBV6-3; clone size: few; J gene: TRBJ2-7; CDR3 DNA: TGTGCCAGCACCTCACATTCCTACTGGCGGGATAACACCTACGAGCAGTACTTC; CDR3 protein: CASTSHSYWRDNTYEQYF
D gene: -; V gene: TRBV20-1; clone size: few; J gene: TRBJ1-2; CDR3 DNA: TGCAGTGCTAGTGGTTTTCGGAACGCTAACTATGGCTACACCTTC; CDR3 protein: CSASGFRNANYGYTF
D gene: -; V gene: TRBV14; clone size: -; J gene: TRBJ1-1; CDR3 DNA: TGTGCCAGCAGCCAAGGGAGGTGGATCACTGAAGCTTTCTTT; CDR3 protein: CASSQGRWITEAFF
D gene: TRBD2; V gene: TRBV28; clone size: few; J gene: TRBJ2-5; CDR3 DNA: TGTGCCAGCAGTCCTATTAGCGGGAGCGTCCAAGAGACCCAGTACTTC; CDR3 protein: CASSPISGSVQETQYF
D gene: -; V gene: TRBV6-6; clone size: many; J gene: TRBJ1-2; CDR3 DNA: TGTGCCAGCAGTGACATAACACAGGGTTACTATGGCTACACCTTC; CDR3 protein: CASSDITQGYYGYTF
D gene: -; V gene: TRBV20-1; clone size: -; J gene: TRBJ2-7; CDR3 DNA: TGCAGTGCTAGGACAGTTGTAGCCTACGAGCGGTACTTC; CDR3 protein: CSARTVVAYERYF
D gene: TRBD1; V gene: TRBV5-5; clone size: many; J gene: TRBJ2-5; CDR3 DNA: TGTGCCAGCAGCTCGGGACAGGGTGGGGAGACCCAGTACTTC; CDR3 protein: CASSSGQGGETQYF
D gene: -; V gene: TRBV20-1; clone size: many; J gene: TRBJ2-7; CDR3 DNA: TGCAGTGCTAGATACCCAATCCACGAGCAGTACTTC; CDR3 protein: CSARYPIHEQYF
D gene: -; V gene: TRBV5-6; clone size: -; J gene: TRBJ1-1; CDR3 DNA: TGTGCCAGCAGCTGGGGGGTGAACACTGAAGCTTTCTTT; CDR3 protein: CASSWGVNTEAFF
D gene: -; V gene: TRBV20-1; clone size: -; J gene: TRBJ2-1; CDR3 DNA: TGCAGTGCTCAGGACCTGACGAGCTACAATGAGCAGTTCTTC; CDR3 protein: CSAQDLTSYNEQFF
D gene: -; V gene: TRBV11-2; clone size: -; J gene: TRBJ2-7; CDR3 DNA: TGTGCCAACAGCGTCGGGATAGGAGACTACGAGCAGTACTTC; CDR3 protein: CANSVGIGDYEQYF
D gene: -; V gene: TRBV29-1; clone size: -; J gene: TRBJ1-2; CDR3 DNA: TGCAGCGTTTCACAAAACTATGGCTACACCTTC; CDR3 protein: CSVSQNYGYTF
D gene: -; V gene: TRBV4-1; clone size: many; J gene: TRBJ2-7; CDR3 DNA: TGCGCCAGCGGACGGACAGTTTACGAGCAGTACTTC; CDR3 protein: CASGRTVYEQYF
D gene: -; V gene: TRBV2; clone size: few; J gene: TRBJ2-3; CDR3 DNA: TGTGCCAGCAGTCCTGTCACAGATACGCAGTATTTT; CDR3 protein: CASSPVTDTQYF
D gene: -; V gene: TRBV5-1; clone size: many; J gene: TRBJ1-4; CDR3 DNA: TGCGCCAGCAGCTTGTTTGCAACTAATGAAAAACTGTTTTTT; CDR3 protein: CASSLFATNEKLFF
D gene: -; V gene: TRBV21-1; clone size: many; J gene: TRBJ2-1; CDR3 DNA: TGTGCCAGCAGCAAGGTTTTCTACTACCGCAGATCCCACAATGAGCAGTTCTTC; CDR3 protein: CASSKVFYYRRSHNEQFF
D gene: TRBD2; V gene: TRBV27; clone size: -; J gene: TRBJ2-3; CDR3 DNA: TGTACCAGCAGTTTACGGAGCGGGGGCGCGCAGTATTTT; CDR3 protein: CTSSLRSGGAQYF
D gene: -; V gene: TRBV30; clone size: -; J gene: TRBJ2-2; CDR3 DNA: TGTGCCTGTCCGGGTCCCGCGGCGAACACCGGGGAGCTGTTTTTT; CDR3 protein: CACPGPAANTGELFF
D gene: -; V gene: TRBV5-1; clone size: many; J gene: TRBJ2-5; CDR3 DNA: TGCGCCAGCCGCCTGGGGGAGACCCAGTACTTC; CDR3 protein: CASRLGETQYF
D gene: -; V gene: TRBV5-1; clone size: once; J gene: TRBJ1-1; CDR3 DNA: TGCGCCAGCAGCTTGGTACCAGGGGAATGGGGTGAAGCTTTCTTT; CDR3 protein: CASSLVPGEWGEAFF
D gene: -; V gene: TRBV11-2; clone size: few; J gene: TRBJ1-6; CDR3 DNA: TGTGCCAGCAGCTTGCCGGGCGCCTTCTCCTATAATTCACCCCTCCACTTT; CDR3 protein: CASSLPGAFSYNSPLHF
D gene: -; V gene: TRBV20-1; clone size: -; J gene: TRBJ1-5; CDR3 DNA: TGCAGTGCTAGAGACCAGGGGCCCGGCAATCAGCCCCAGCATTTT; CDR3 protein: CSARDQGPGNQPQHF
D gene: -; V gene: TRBV20-1; clone size: -; J gene: TRBJ2-7; CDR3 DNA: TGCAGTGCAAGTCAGGCTAGCCTCGAGCAGTACTTC; CDR3 protein: CSASQASLEQYF
D gene: -; V gene: TRBV11-2; clone size: -; J gene: TRBJ2-1; CDR3 DNA: TGTGCCAGCAGCTTAGATCCGAGAGGGAAGCAGAATGAGCAGTTCTTC; CDR3 protein: CASSLDPRGKQNEQFF
D gene: -; V gene: TRBV7-9; clone size: few; J gene: TRBJ1-1; CDR3 DNA: TGTGCCAGCAGCTTAGGAGGGACGAACACTGAAGCTTTCTTT; CDR3 protein: CASSLGGTNTEAFF
D gene: -; V gene: TRBV4-2; clone size: -; J gene: TRBJ2-3; CDR3 DNA: TGTGCCAGCAGCCAAGAGCGGATCGGTACGCAGTATTTT; CDR3 protein: CASSQERIGTQYF
D gene: -; V gene: TRBV5-1; clone size: many; J gene: TRBJ2-5; CDR3 DNA: TGCGCCAGCAGCTTGGCCTTGGGGGGATCCGAGACCCAGTACTTC; CDR3 protein: CASSLALGGSETQYF
D gene: -; V gene: TRBV3-1; clone size: many; J gene: TRBJ1-2; CDR3 DNA: TGTGCCAGCAGCTTAGCCGCGCACGGGATCTATGGCTACACCTTC; CDR3 protein: CASSLAAHGIYGYTF
D gene: TRBD2; V gene: TRBV12-3/TRBV12-4; clone size: -; J gene: TRBJ2-7; CDR3 DNA: TGTGCCATAGGACTAGTCTGGGGCGAGCAGTACTTC; CDR3 protein: CAIGLVWGEQYF
D gene: TRBD1; V gene: TRBV2; clone size: few; J gene: TRBJ1-5; CDR3 DNA: TGTGCCAGCAGCCGGGACAGGGCTGGCCAGCCCCAGCATTTT; CDR3 protein: CASSRDRAGQPQHF